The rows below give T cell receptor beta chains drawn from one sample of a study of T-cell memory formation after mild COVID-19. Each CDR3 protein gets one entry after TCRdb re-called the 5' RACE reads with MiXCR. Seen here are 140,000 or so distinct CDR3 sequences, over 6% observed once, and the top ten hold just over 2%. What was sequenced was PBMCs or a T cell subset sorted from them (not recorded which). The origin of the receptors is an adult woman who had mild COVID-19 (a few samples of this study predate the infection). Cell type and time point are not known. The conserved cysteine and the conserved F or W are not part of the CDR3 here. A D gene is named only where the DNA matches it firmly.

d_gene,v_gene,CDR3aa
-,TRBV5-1,ASSSAGRTTYEQY
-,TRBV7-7,ASSFRLRNTEAF
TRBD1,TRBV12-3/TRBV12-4,ASAYTGGTDTQY
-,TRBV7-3,ASSLRHPNTGELF
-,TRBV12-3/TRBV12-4,ASSPGRGGSNYGYT
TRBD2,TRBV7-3,ASSSSASGRVGEQF
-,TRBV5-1,ASSPTGRTEYNEQF
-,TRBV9,ASSLTTYSSTDTQY
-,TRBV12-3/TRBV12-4,ASSARGGRTYNSPLH
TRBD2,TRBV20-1,SARPSGGTDTQY
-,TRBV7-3,ASSLYQGLCGNTIY
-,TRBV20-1,SARSRLVGYYEQF
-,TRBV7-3,ASSLGGSFRDEQY
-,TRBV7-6,ASSFPGTNQF
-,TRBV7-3,ASSLGSTRIYEQY
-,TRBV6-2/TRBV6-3,ASTHDGASYEQY
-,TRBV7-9,ASSPQGTQNEQY
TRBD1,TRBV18,ASSPRTGGDTGELF
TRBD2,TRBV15,ATSRPGGESTDTQY
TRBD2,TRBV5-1,ASSLLSSGSHPEQF
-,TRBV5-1,ASSLGATDTGELF
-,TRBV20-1,SARAPSGGGLGTQY
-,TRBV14,ASSQVLGISTDTQY